Described below is a single TCR beta chain sequence and its context. This sample was taken from a study of response to subunit inactivated influenza vaccine. V gave up 2 bases and J gave up 5 bases, with 12 bases separating them. The CDR3 spans 14 residues. Per the germline V gene, CDR1 is MNHEY and CDR2 is SVGAGI. TCRdb analysed the RT-PCR reads with MiXCR anew, one entry per CDR3 protein. The repertoire holds fewer than 700,000 distinct CDR3 sequences, under 15% seen once, with around 14% in the top ten. Specimen: PBMCs from blood, collected roughly 47 days after vaccination. The genes are TRBV6-5 and TRBJ2-5; D may be TRBD1 or TRBD2 (5 bases each). This receptor was taken from a man aged 50 to 59 who received an inactivated influenza vaccine. This chain's CDR3 is CASSYQPGRETQYF. In DNA form, the CDR3 reads TGTGCCAGCAGTTACCAACCGGGACGGGAGACCCAGTACTTC.